This T cell receptor (beta chain) derives from a study of blood T cell repertoires in COVID-19. Study background: Sites in the United States, Italy and Spain provided acute and convalescent COVID-19 samples.

Using immunoSEQ multiplex PCR, the repertoire was profiled, and TCRdb retains in-frame clones only, with some absent. This sample yields 200,000 to 250,000 clones, of which 84% are seen a single time; about a sixth belongs to the top ten. In germline, CDR1 is SGHRS, CDR2 YFSETQ. V dropped 5 bases and J dropped 4; count of bases not matched to a gene: 7. The CDR3 spans 14 residues. This chain joins TRBV5-1 and TRBJ2-3, with 7 nucleotides matching TRBD2. This TCR was recovered from a woman of 80 years or more with active or convalescent COVID-19. The sequenced material came from peripheral blood. The CDR3 region is CASSVRLAADTQYF. CDR3 sequence (DNA): TGCGCCAGCAGTGTAAGACTAGCAGCAGATACGCAGTATTTT.